This T cell receptor beta chain was documented in a study of T cells in Graves' hyperthyroidism and ophthalmopathy. Amplification of TCR beta CDR3 regions used RNA as the template. TCR CDR3 regions were first amplified by RT-PCR with HTBI primers. TCRdb re-derived calls from the multiplex PCR reads in MiXCR, one entry per CDR3 protein. The sample shows hundreds of thousands of distinct CDR3 sequences, 12% to 15% of them seen only once. Hyperthyroidism of Graves' type that showed no ophthalmopathy progression within 18 months was stable. Trimming shortened V by 5 bases and J by 6 bases, and 11 bases separated the two germline ends. The germline V gene has CDR1 SNHLY and CDR2 FYNNEI. CDR3 length: 13 residues. This clonotype showed up many times.

Sequencing used blood. This TCR was sampled from a woman between 18 and 29 years old with Graves' hyperthyroidism. The rearrangement uses TRBV2 and TRBJ2-1, with D possibly matching TRBD2 (6 bases). The CDR3: CASSYLAINEQFF. CDR3 nucleotide sequence: TGTGCCAGCAGTTATCTAGCGATCAATGAGCAGTTCTTC.